This T cell receptor (beta chain) came from a study of T cell responses to AZD1222 COVID-19 vaccine. General observations from the study: Spike as a whole was targeted by vaccine-associated CD4 TCRs, dominant at 160-218 and 743-854. After two AZD1222 doses, spike-specific TCR breadth and depth rose versus day 0. Sampled repertoires all dated from after the peak T cell response. At baseline, just five to seven AZD1222 recipients tested seropositive.

Concerning this clone: Its specificity is not known.

Profiling relied on immunoSEQ multiplex PCR, and the TCRdb table lists in-frame clones only, not all of them. The sample lists 210,000 or so clones; approximately 94% were seen once. Germline CDR1 and CDR2: SGHRS and YFSETQ. There are 16 residues in the CDR3. V shed 0 bases and J 2 bases; nucleotides not matched to a gene: 5. The origin of this receptor is an adult who received the MenACWY meningococcal vaccine as a control. The chain is built from TRBV5-1 and TRBJ2-7; 10 nucleotides line up with TRBD2. Here the sequenced sample was peripheral blood, taken 28 days after the second dose of the MenACWY control vaccine. Here the CDR3 reads CASSLATSGEAYEQYF. CDR3 DNA: TGCGCCAGCAGCTTGGCTACTAGCGGGGAGGCCTACGAGCAGTACTTC.